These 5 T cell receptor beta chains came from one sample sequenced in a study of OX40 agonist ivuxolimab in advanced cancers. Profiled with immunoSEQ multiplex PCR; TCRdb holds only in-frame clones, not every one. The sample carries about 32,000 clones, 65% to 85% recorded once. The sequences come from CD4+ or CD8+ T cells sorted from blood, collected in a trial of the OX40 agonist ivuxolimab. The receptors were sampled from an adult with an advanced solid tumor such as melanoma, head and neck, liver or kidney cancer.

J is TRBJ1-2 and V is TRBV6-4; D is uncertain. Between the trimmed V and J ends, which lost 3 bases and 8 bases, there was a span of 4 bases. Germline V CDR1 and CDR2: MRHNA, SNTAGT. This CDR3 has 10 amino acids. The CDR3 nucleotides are TGTGCCAGCAGTGAGGGGGGCTACACCTTC. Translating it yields CASSEGGYTF.

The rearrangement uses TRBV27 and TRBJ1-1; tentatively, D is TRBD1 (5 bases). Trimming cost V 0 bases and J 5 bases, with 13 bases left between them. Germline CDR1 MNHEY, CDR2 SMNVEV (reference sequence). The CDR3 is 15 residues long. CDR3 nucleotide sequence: TGTGCCAGCAGTTTATCGTCGGGGCTGGGGACTGAAGCTTTCTTT. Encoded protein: CASSLSSGLGTEAFF.

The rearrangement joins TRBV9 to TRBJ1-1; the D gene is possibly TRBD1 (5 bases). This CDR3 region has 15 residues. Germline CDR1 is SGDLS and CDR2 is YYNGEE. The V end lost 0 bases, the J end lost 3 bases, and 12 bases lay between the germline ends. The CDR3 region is CASSVVVRGDTEAFF. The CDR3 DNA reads TGTGCCAGCAGCGTAGTGGTGAGAGGGGACACTGAAGCTTTCTTT.

The DNA for the CDR3 is TGTGCCAGTACCGATCTGTGGTCCAGCGGAAGCACAGATACGCAGTATTTT. It translates to CASTDLWSSGSTDTQYF. The V and J genes are TRBV19 and TRBJ2-3, with a possible D match to TRBD2 (5 bases). The V end lost 7 bases, the J end lost 0 bases, and 20 bases lay between the germline ends. The germline gives CDR1 LNHDA, CDR2 SQIVND (reference sequence). CDR3 length: 17 residues. Supplemented by reference TRBV19 and TRBJ2-3, the full variable domain reads DGGITQSPKYLFRKEGQNVTLSCEQNLNHDAMYWYRQDPGQGLRLIYYSQIVNDFQKGDIAEGYSVSREKKESFPLTVTSAQKNPTAFYLCASTDLWSSGSTDTQYFGPGTRLTVL.

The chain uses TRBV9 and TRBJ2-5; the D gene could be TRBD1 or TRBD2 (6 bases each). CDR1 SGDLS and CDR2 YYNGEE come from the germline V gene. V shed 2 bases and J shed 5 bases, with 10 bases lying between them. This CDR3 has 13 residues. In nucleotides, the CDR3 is TGTGCCAGCAGCGTGAGGGGGGAGGAGACCCAGTACTTC. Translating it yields CASSVRGEETQYF. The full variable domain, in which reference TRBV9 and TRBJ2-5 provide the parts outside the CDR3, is DSGVTQTPKHLITATGQRVTLRCSPRSGDLSVYWYQQSLDQGLQFLIQYYNGEERAKGNILERFSAQQFPDLHSELNLSSLELGDSALYFCASSVRGEETQYFGPGTRLLVL.